This T cell receptor (beta chain) was captured in a study of T cells in Graves' hyperthyroidism and ophthalmopathy. Study-level background: Peripheral blood samples were taken at initial diagnosis, prior to any treatment.

The study's findings and limits: Most expanded thyroid clonotypes above 0.001 also appeared in blood.

This clonotype was detected ten times or more. Its cognate antigen is unknown. The CDR3 has 17 residues. Deletions cut 3 bases from V and 4 bases from J, with 18 bases between. Germline assignment: CDR1 MDHEN and CDR2 SYDVKM. The investigators amplified TCR beta CDR3 regions from RNA transcripts. Researchers ran a first-round RT-PCR on the TCR CDR3 using the HTBI primer set. TCRdb re-derived calls from the multiplex PCR reads in MiXCR, one entry per CDR3 protein. The table shows hundreds of thousands of distinct CDR3 sequences, with under 15% occurring only once. The genes are TRBV28 and TRBJ2-2, with a tentative D call TRBD2 (6 bases). This TCR came from a middle-aged woman with Graves' ophthalmopathy. Sequencing used blood. In DNA form, the CDR3 reads TGTGCCAGCAGTTTGCCCGCCGGGGGTGGCGGCACCGGGGAGCTGTTTTTT. Its translation: CASSLPAGGGGTGELFF.